Listed here is a single TCR beta chain. Its cognate antigen is unknown. This sample is part of a study of cytomegalovirus exposure and HLA in healthy donors. Broader study findings: Investigators reported 150 to 200 TCR beta chains as tied to cytomegalovirus.

V lost 1 base and J lost 5; bases outside the gene matches: 8. Germline V lookup: CDR1 SEHNR, CDR2 FQNEAQ (reference sequence). The CDR3 totals 16 residues. The PCR ran on 60 Vbeta and 13 Jbeta primers. Produced via immunoSEQ multiplex PCR; TCRdb's table is partial and in-frame only. The sample consists of 110,000 to 150,000 clones, 77% of them appearing once. V and J are TRBV7-9 and TRBJ2-4; 7 bases fit TRBD1. The sequence was obtained from a male donor in good health and CMV-seronegative. Sample: PBMCs. This CDR3 reads CASSLVAGQGENIQYF. CDR3 in DNA: TGTGCCAGCAGCTTAGTGGCGGGCCAGGGGGAAAACATTCAGTACTTC.